Listed here are 2 T cell receptor beta chains from one sample, sequenced in a study of blood T cells in healthy people across ages. PCR was performed a second time for about 7 to 12 cycles using a sample-barcoded 5' primer and a J-beta primer mix. TCRdb reprocessed the 5' RACE reads with MiXCR, giving one entry per CDR3 protein. Found here are approximately 770,000 distinct CDR3 sequences, roughly 60% of them singletons; the top ten hold around 22%. Source material: blood. Receptors were obtained from a man between 25 and 39 years old in good health.

This clonotype came up a few times. The chain is built from TRBV7-2 and TRBJ2-7; D assignment may be TRBD1 or TRBD2 (5 bases each). In germline, CDR1 is SGHTA, CDR2 FQGNSA. Trimming took off 1 base at V and 4 bases at J, with 14 bases between the two ends. The CDR3 extends over 15 amino acids. The CDR3 spells CASSLGWGSGYEQYF. CDR3 bases: TGTGCCAGCAGCTTAGGATGGGGGAGTGGGTACGAGCAGTACTTC.

Turning to this clonotype: A read error may account for a junction end that differs from germline. The genes are TRBV7-2 and TRBJ1-5; 10 nucleotides line up with TRBD1. The CDR3 runs to 15 residues. The germline V gene encodes CDR1 SGHTA and CDR2 FQGNSA. CDR3 bases: TGTGCTAGCAGCTGGGGACAGGGGTGGAATCAGCCCCAGCATTTT. Its protein product is CASSWGQGWNQPQHF.